The rows below give T cell receptor beta chains drawn from one sample of a study of OX40 agonist ivuxolimab in advanced cancers. Only in-frame clones appear in the TCRdb table, and some are missing; sequencing was by immunoSEQ multiplex PCR. This sample carries about 62,000 clones, around 93% of them seen once, and the ten largest clones take roughly an eighth. Material: CD4+ or CD8+ T cells sorted from blood, obtained in a trial of the OX40 agonist ivuxolimab. Source of these receptors: an adult with an advanced solid tumor such as melanoma, head and neck, liver or kidney cancer. Each CDR3 is given with its conserved first and last residue. Fields, in order: J gene, clone size, V gene, D gene, CDR3 DNA, CDR3 protein. The D gene is left open where the match is weak. For some rows the clone size is stated as once, few or many, or as a class when expanded; others skip it.

j_call: TRBJ1-5; clone_size: -; v_call: TRBV18; d_call: TRBD1; cdr3_nt: TGTGCCAGCTCACCTGGGACAGATAGCAATCAGCCCCAGCATTTT; cdr3_aa: CASSPGTDSNQPQHF
j_call: TRBJ2-7; clone_size: -; v_call: TRBV29-1; d_call: TRBD1; cdr3_nt: TGCAGCGGCGGGGACAGGGGGTACGAGCAGTACTTC; cdr3_aa: CSGGDRGYEQYF
j_call: TRBJ2-1; clone_size: -; v_call: TRBV7-8; d_call: -; cdr3_nt: TGTGCCAGCAGCTTAACGACGGGTTACAATGAGCAGTTCTTC; cdr3_aa: CASSLTTGYNEQFF
j_call: TRBJ2-7; clone_size: -; v_call: TRBV2; d_call: -; cdr3_nt: TGTGCCAGCAGGGAAAGGGACGGATTGAGCTCCTACGAGCAGTACTTC; cdr3_aa: CASRERDGLSSYEQYF
j_call: TRBJ2-7; clone_size: few; v_call: TRBV5-1; d_call: -; cdr3_nt: TGCGCCAGCAGCCCCCGGGGCCCCGGGATCTACGAGCAGTACTTC; cdr3_aa: CASSPRGPGIYEQYF
j_call: TRBJ2-1; clone_size: -; v_call: TRBV19; d_call: -; cdr3_nt: TGTGCCAGTAGTATAGCAGACTCCTACAATGAGCAGTTCTTC; cdr3_aa: CASSIADSYNEQFF
j_call: TRBJ1-2; clone_size: -; v_call: TRBV25-1; d_call: -; cdr3_nt: TGTGCCAGCAGTGACAGGGCGTTGGAGTACACCTTC; cdr3_aa: CASSDRALEYTF
j_call: TRBJ2-5; clone_size: -; v_call: TRBV27; d_call: TRBD2; cdr3_nt: TGTGCCAGCAGTTTTTCCGGACTAGCCGGCGAGACCCAGTACTTC; cdr3_aa: CASSFSGLAGETQYF
j_call: TRBJ2-7; clone_size: -; v_call: TRBV5-4; d_call: -; cdr3_nt: TGTGCCAGCAGCCTAACGGGACAAACCTACGAGCAGTACTTC; cdr3_aa: CASSLTGQTYEQYF
j_call: TRBJ2-5; clone_size: -; v_call: TRBV21-1; d_call: -; cdr3_nt: TGTGCCAGCAGCCCACCCGGGAACAGGGGCGTGGAGACCCAGTACTTC; cdr3_aa: CASSPPGNRGVETQYF
j_call: TRBJ1-1; clone_size: -; v_call: TRBV5-6; d_call: TRBD1; cdr3_nt: TGTGCCAGCAGCTTGTTAGTCCGGGACAGCTATTCTAACACTGAAGCTTTCTTT; cdr3_aa: CASSLLVRDSYSNTEAFF
j_call: TRBJ2-7; clone_size: -; v_call: TRBV7-6; d_call: TRBD1; cdr3_nt: TGTGCCAGCAGCTTAGGGACAGGGGTATACGAGCAGTACTTC; cdr3_aa: CASSLGTGVYEQYF
j_call: TRBJ1-5; clone_size: -; v_call: TRBV15; d_call: TRBD1; cdr3_nt: TGTGCCACCAGCCTACGTGGAGACAGGGGAAATCAGCCCCAGCATTTT; cdr3_aa: CATSLRGDRGNQPQHF
j_call: TRBJ2-7; clone_size: -; v_call: TRBV7-9; d_call: -; cdr3_nt: TGTGCCAGCAGCTTAGCGGGGGCCGTAGAGCAGTACTTC; cdr3_aa: CASSLAGAVEQYF
j_call: TRBJ2-7; clone_size: -; v_call: TRBV6-5; d_call: -; cdr3_nt: TGTGCCAGCAGTTACTCTAGAACCTACGAGCAGTACTTC; cdr3_aa: CASSYSRTYEQYF
j_call: TRBJ1-2; clone_size: -; v_call: TRBV25-1; d_call: TRBD1; cdr3_nt: TGTGCCAGCAGTGGCAGACAGGGGTCCTACTATGGCTACACCTTC; cdr3_aa: CASSGRQGSYYGYTF
j_call: TRBJ2-1; clone_size: -; v_call: TRBV7-9; d_call: TRBD2; cdr3_nt: TGTGCCAGCAGCCCTAAGGGGGGGCTAGCGGGAGTTGAGGATGAGCAGTTCTTC; cdr3_aa: CASSPKGGLAGVEDEQFF
j_call: TRBJ2-7; clone_size: -; v_call: TRBV9; d_call: TRBD1; cdr3_nt: TGTGCCAGCAGCGCCCGCCCCGGGACAGGGAACGAGCAGTACTTC; cdr3_aa: CASSARPGTGNEQYF
j_call: TRBJ2-7; clone_size: -; v_call: TRBV28; d_call: -; cdr3_nt: TGTGCCAGCAGTAAAGTGCAGGGCTACGAGCAGTACTTC; cdr3_aa: CASSKVQGYEQYF
j_call: TRBJ2-5; clone_size: -; v_call: TRBV27; d_call: -; cdr3_nt: TGTGCCAGCAGCTCCGTGTCGGGGGGCAGAAAGGAGACCCAGTACTTC; cdr3_aa: CASSSVSGGRKETQYF
j_call: TRBJ2-7; clone_size: once; v_call: TRBV7-2; d_call: -; cdr3_nt: TGTGCCAGCAGCTTAGCGGGGACAAATAACCATCACGAGCAGTACTTC; cdr3_aa: CASSLAGTNNHHEQYF
j_call: TRBJ2-7; clone_size: few; v_call: TRBV5-1; d_call: TRBD2; cdr3_nt: TGCGCCAGCAGCTTAATTTCGGGACTAGCAGCCGAGCAGTACTTC; cdr3_aa: CASSLISGLAAEQYF
j_call: TRBJ2-7; clone_size: -; v_call: TRBV21-1; d_call: -; cdr3_nt: TGTGCCAGCAGCAAAGTCTCTAGCGGGAGGACCTACGAGCAGTACTTC; cdr3_aa: CASSKVSSGRTYEQYF
j_call: TRBJ2-7; clone_size: many; v_call: TRBV14; d_call: -; cdr3_nt: TGTGCCAGCAGCTCGTTCAAAGAAGACTTAACGGGTGAGCAGTACTTC; cdr3_aa: CASSSFKEDLTGEQYF
j_call: TRBJ2-7; clone_size: -; v_call: TRBV11-2; d_call: -; cdr3_nt: TGTGCCAGCAGCCCACGGTTTATTGTGGGGGACGAGCAGTACTTC; cdr3_aa: CASSPRFIVGDEQYF
j_call: TRBJ2-1; clone_size: once; v_call: TRBV5-6; d_call: -; cdr3_nt: TGTGCCAGCAGCTTGCGGGGAAGCTCCTACAATGAGCAGTTCTTC; cdr3_aa: CASSLRGSSYNEQFF
j_call: TRBJ2-3; clone_size: -; v_call: TRBV25-1; d_call: -; cdr3_nt: TGTGCCAGCAGTGACCCACCAGGGTGGGGAGGTACAGATACGCAGTATTTT; cdr3_aa: CASSDPPGWGGTDTQYF
j_call: TRBJ2-7; clone_size: -; v_call: TRBV11-2; d_call: -; cdr3_nt: TGTGCCAGCAAGGTAGGGGGAGTCGAGCAGTACTTC; cdr3_aa: CASKVGGVEQYF
j_call: TRBJ2-5; clone_size: -; v_call: TRBV25-1; d_call: -; cdr3_nt: TGTGCCAGCAGTGACAGGGGACAAGAGACCCAGTACTTC; cdr3_aa: CASSDRGQETQYF
j_call: TRBJ1-2; clone_size: -; v_call: TRBV28; d_call: TRBD1; cdr3_nt: TGTGCCAGCATCAGGGGGCGTTCTGGCTACACCTTC; cdr3_aa: CASIRGRSGYTF
j_call: TRBJ1-4; clone_size: -; v_call: TRBV18; d_call: -; cdr3_nt: TGTGCCAGCTCATCCAAACCTCCCGGGTATAGTGACGGCAATGAAAAACTGTTTTTT; cdr3_aa: CASSSKPPGYSDGNEKLFF
j_call: TRBJ1-2; clone_size: -; v_call: TRBV7-2; d_call: -; cdr3_nt: TGTGCCAGCAGCTCCATCGGGCGGGGGGACGGCTACACCTTC; cdr3_aa: CASSSIGRGDGYTF
j_call: TRBJ2-7; clone_size: -; v_call: TRBV5-4; d_call: -; cdr3_nt: TGTGCCAGCAGCCCAAAGGGACTGGGGTCAACCTACGAGCAGTACTTC; cdr3_aa: CASSPKGLGSTYEQYF
j_call: TRBJ1-5; clone_size: -; v_call: TRBV25-1; d_call: -; cdr3_nt: TGTGCCAGCAGTGACGGCAGGGCGAATCAGCCCCAGCATTTT; cdr3_aa: CASSDGRANQPQHF
j_call: TRBJ2-1; clone_size: -; v_call: TRBV6-1; d_call: TRBD1; cdr3_nt: TGTGCCAGCAGTGAGTTAAGGACAGGGTCCTACAATGAGCAGTTCTTC; cdr3_aa: CASSELRTGSYNEQFF
j_call: TRBJ2-1; clone_size: few; v_call: TRBV27; d_call: -; cdr3_nt: TGTGCCAGCAAAAAAGGGGGCAATGAGCAGTTCTTC; cdr3_aa: CASKKGGNEQFF
j_call: TRBJ2-7; clone_size: once; v_call: TRBV10-1; d_call: TRBD2; cdr3_nt: TGCGCCAGTTCAGCGGGACTCGGCTACGAGCAGTACTTC; cdr3_aa: CASSAGLGYEQYF
j_call: TRBJ2-3; clone_size: -; v_call: TRBV10-2; d_call: TRBD2; cdr3_nt: TGCGCCAGCAAGGAGGGACTAGCGGGCACAGATACGCAGTATTTT; cdr3_aa: CASKEGLAGTDTQYF
j_call: TRBJ1-6; clone_size: once; v_call: TRBV25-1; d_call: -; cdr3_nt: TGTGCCAGCAGTGGGGAACGGTATAATTCACCCCTCCACTTT; cdr3_aa: CASSGERYNSPLHF
j_call: TRBJ1-1; clone_size: -; v_call: TRBV11-2; d_call: -; cdr3_nt: TGTGCCAGCAGCTTACAGGGGCGGCCTGAAGCTTTCTTT; cdr3_aa: CASSLQGRPEAFF
j_call: TRBJ2-3; clone_size: -; v_call: TRBV13; d_call: -; cdr3_nt: TGTGCCAGCAGCTCACGACAGGTTGGGCCGACAGATACGCAGTATTTT; cdr3_aa: CASSSRQVGPTDTQYF
j_call: TRBJ2-1; clone_size: -; v_call: TRBV27; d_call: TRBD1; cdr3_nt: TGTGCCAGCAGGACAGGGGTCAATGAGCAGTTCTTC; cdr3_aa: CASRTGVNEQFF
j_call: TRBJ2-3; clone_size: -; v_call: TRBV27; d_call: TRBD2; cdr3_nt: TGTGCAAGCCAGAGCGGGAGTGAGACAGATACGCAGTATTTT; cdr3_aa: CASQSGSETDTQYF
j_call: TRBJ2-7; clone_size: -; v_call: TRBV14; d_call: -; cdr3_nt: TGTGCCAGCAGCCAAGGGGATAGCCGAAGCTCCTACGAGCAGTACTTC; cdr3_aa: CASSQGDSRSSYEQYF
j_call: TRBJ2-1; clone_size: -; v_call: TRBV10-2; d_call: TRBD2; cdr3_nt: TGCGCCAGCAGTGAAGTTAGCGGGAGTGGTGAGCAGTTCTTC; cdr3_aa: CASSEVSGSGEQFF
j_call: TRBJ1-5; clone_size: -; v_call: TRBV27; d_call: TRBD1; cdr3_nt: TGTGCCAGCAGTTCGGGACAGCCTTTAAATCAGCCCCAGCATTTT; cdr3_aa: CASSSGQPLNQPQHF
j_call: TRBJ2-7; clone_size: -; v_call: TRBV14; d_call: TRBD2; cdr3_nt: TGTGCCAGCAGCCAAGGGACTAGGAGGTACGAGCAGTACTTC; cdr3_aa: CASSQGTRRYEQYF
j_call: TRBJ2-7; clone_size: -; v_call: TRBV10-2; d_call: TRBD2; cdr3_nt: TGCGCCAGCAGGGTCCTCCCAGCGGGATCCCCCTACGAGCAGTACTTC; cdr3_aa: CASRVLPAGSPYEQYF
j_call: TRBJ2-7; clone_size: -; v_call: TRBV11-2; d_call: -; cdr3_nt: TGTGCCAGCAGCTTACCGGGGACGTCCGAGCAGTACTTC; cdr3_aa: CASSLPGTSEQYF
j_call: TRBJ2-7; clone_size: -; v_call: TRBV5-8; d_call: TRBD2; cdr3_nt: TGTGCCAGCAGCGTTCGACTAGCGGTGAGCTCCTACGAGCAGTACTTC; cdr3_aa: CASSVRLAVSSYEQYF
j_call: TRBJ2-7; clone_size: -; v_call: TRBV5-4; d_call: -; cdr3_nt: TGTGCCAGCAGCTTTGCCCAGGGTTACGAGCAGTACTTC; cdr3_aa: CASSFAQGYEQYF
j_call: TRBJ1-3; clone_size: -; v_call: TRBV9; d_call: -; cdr3_nt: TGTGCCAGCGGTGGTGGCGGAAACACCATATATTTT; cdr3_aa: CASGGGGNTIYF
j_call: TRBJ2-7; clone_size: -; v_call: TRBV27; d_call: TRBD1; cdr3_nt: TGTGCCAGCAGTTTCGGTATGGGACAGGGGAGCTACGAGCAGTACTTC; cdr3_aa: CASSFGMGQGSYEQYF